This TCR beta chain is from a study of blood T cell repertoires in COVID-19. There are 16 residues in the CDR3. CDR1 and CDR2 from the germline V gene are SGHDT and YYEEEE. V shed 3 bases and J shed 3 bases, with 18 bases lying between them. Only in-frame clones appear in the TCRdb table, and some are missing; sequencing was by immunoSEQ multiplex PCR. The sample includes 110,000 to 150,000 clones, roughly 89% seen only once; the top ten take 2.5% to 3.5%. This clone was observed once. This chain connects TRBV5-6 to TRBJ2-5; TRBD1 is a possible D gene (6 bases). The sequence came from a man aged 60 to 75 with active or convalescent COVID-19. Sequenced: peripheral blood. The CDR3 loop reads CASSSPGHGDEETQYF. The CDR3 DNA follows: TGTGCCAGCAGCTCCCCGGGACACGGAGATGAAGAGACCCAGTACTTC.